Below, one TCR beta chain is given with its context. CDR1 and CDR2 (germline): MNHEY, SVGAGI. V was clipped by 6 bases and J by 8 bases, with 16 bases between them. The CDR3 contains 13 residues. Profiling relied on immunoSEQ multiplex PCR, and the TCRdb table lists in-frame clones only, not all of them. This repertoire shows roughly 91,000 clones, about 90% found once; its top ten account for around 0.85%. The record originates from a study of OX40 agonist ivuxolimab in advanced cancers. This sample comprised CD4+ or CD8+ T cells sorted from blood, obtained in a trial of the OX40 agonist ivuxolimab. The chain uses TRBV6-5 and TRBJ1-2; D unresolved. The TCR sequence derives from an adult with an advanced solid tumor such as melanoma, head and neck, liver or kidney cancer. CDR3 region: CASRDPLERGYTF. The CDR3 nucleotides read TGTGCCAGCAGGGATCCCTTAGAAAGAGGCTACACCTTC.